A selection of T cell receptor beta chains follows, all from one sample in a study of regulatory T cells in long-lasting Graves disease. MiXCR, applied by TCRdb to the multiplex PCR reads, yields one record per CDR3 protein. The sample holds hundreds of thousands of distinct CDR3 sequences, roughly 21% seen once. The sequenced sample was peripheral blood mononuclear cells (PBMCs), obtained when the disease was refractory, from a patient treated with antithyroid drugs. The source is a female donor with Graves disease. The CDR3 runs from the conserved cysteine through the conserved F or W. Each record gives: CDR3 DNA, CDR3 protein, clone size, D gene, J gene, V gene. A D gene is named only where the DNA matches it firmly. Size tells how often a clone was seen (once, few, many) or the class of an expanded clone, and some rows leave it out.

cdr3_nt: TGTGCCAGCAGCGCTACAGGACAAGATTACGAGCAGTACTTC
cdr3_aa: CASSATGQDYEQYF
clone_size: many
d_call: .
j_call: TRBJ2-7
v_call: TRBV7-3

cdr3_nt: TGTGCCACTACAGGCCGTACGGCCGGGGAGCTGTTTTTT
cdr3_aa: CATTGRTAGELFF
clone_size: few
d_call: .
j_call: TRBJ2-2
v_call: TRBV10-3

cdr3_nt: TGTGCCAGTTTCAGGTCCCCCACAGATACGCAGTATTTT
cdr3_aa: CASFRSPTDTQYF
clone_size: .
d_call: .
j_call: TRBJ2-3
v_call: TRBV2

cdr3_nt: TGTGCCAGCAGTGATGGTTTTAGGAACACCTTC
cdr3_aa: CASSDGFRNTF
clone_size: few
d_call: .
j_call: TRBJ1-2
v_call: TRBV25-1

cdr3_nt: TGTGCCAGCAGCTTGGAGGAGGGATGGAGCACTGAAGCTTTCTTT
cdr3_aa: CASSLEEGWSTEAFF
clone_size: once
d_call: .
j_call: TRBJ1-1
v_call: TRBV5-4

cdr3_nt: TGTGCCAGCAGCGCGACAGCCTACGAGCAGTACTTC
cdr3_aa: CASSATAYEQYF
clone_size: few
d_call: .
j_call: TRBJ2-7
v_call: TRBV7-2

cdr3_nt: TGTGCCAGCAGTTTCAAACCAGGACAGGAGACCGACTATGGCTACACCTTC
cdr3_aa: CASSFKPGQETDYGYTF
clone_size: many
d_call: TRBD1
j_call: TRBJ1-2
v_call: TRBV28

cdr3_nt: TGTGCCAGCACCCCCGGGACTAGCGGGTATCAAGAGACCCAGTACTTC
cdr3_aa: CASTPGTSGYQETQYF
clone_size: many
d_call: TRBD2
j_call: TRBJ2-5
v_call: TRBV5-8

cdr3_nt: TGTGCCAGCAGTCCAACCGGGACAGCCCGGTGGGGCAATCAGCCCCAGCATTTT
cdr3_aa: CASSPTGTARWGNQPQHF
clone_size: many
d_call: TRBD1
j_call: TRBJ1-5
v_call: TRBV27

cdr3_nt: TGTGCCAGCAGCTCCCCGGGGGGAAGTGAAAAACTGTTTTTT
cdr3_aa: CASSSPGGSEKLFF
clone_size: .
d_call: .
j_call: TRBJ1-4
v_call: TRBV7-9

cdr3_nt: TGCAGTGCTAGAGTCGGCGGGGGGGCGGAGGAGCAGTTCTTC
cdr3_aa: CSARVGGGAEEQFF
clone_size: few
d_call: TRBD2
j_call: TRBJ2-1
v_call: TRBV20-1

cdr3_nt: TGTGCCAGCAGCTTACGACAGGGCGTCACTGAAGCTTTCTTT
cdr3_aa: CASSLRQGVTEAFF
clone_size: .
d_call: TRBD1
j_call: TRBJ1-1
v_call: TRBV7-9

cdr3_nt: TGTGCCAGCAGTGCCCAGGGGACCGCCAAAAACATTCAGTACTTC
cdr3_aa: CASSAQGTAKNIQYF
clone_size: .
d_call: .
j_call: TRBJ2-4
v_call: TRBV12-3/TRBV12-4

cdr3_nt: TGTGCCAGCAGTCCGGGGGGCATAGCCAAAAACATTCAGTACTTC
cdr3_aa: CASSPGGIAKNIQYF
clone_size: .
d_call: .
j_call: TRBJ2-4
v_call: TRBV28

cdr3_nt: TGTGCCAGCAGTCCTTCCAGGGGGCGATGGGAGACCCAGTACTTC
cdr3_aa: CASSPSRGRWETQYF
clone_size: many
d_call: TRBD1
j_call: TRBJ2-5
v_call: TRBV12-3/TRBV12-4

cdr3_nt: TGCGCCAGCAGTGACGGGACGGGGCTCTACGAGCAGTACTTC
cdr3_aa: CASSDGTGLYEQYF
clone_size: few
d_call: .
j_call: TRBJ2-7
v_call: TRBV5-1

cdr3_nt: TGTGCCAGCAGTGAAAAGGTCAGGGCCGGCAATCAGCCCCAGCATTTT
cdr3_aa: CASSEKVRAGNQPQHF
clone_size: many
d_call: .
j_call: TRBJ1-5
v_call: TRBV6-1

cdr3_nt: TGTGCCAGCAGTCCACAGGGGACGGGGCAAGAGACCCAGTACTTC
cdr3_aa: CASSPQGTGQETQYF
clone_size: many
d_call: TRBD1
j_call: TRBJ2-5
v_call: TRBV12-3/TRBV12-4

cdr3_nt: TGTGCCAGTAGTAGCCCCTCAGAGGCTGAAGCTTTCTTT
cdr3_aa: CASSSPSEAEAFF
clone_size: few
d_call: .
j_call: TRBJ1-1
v_call: TRBV19

cdr3_nt: TGTGCCAGCAAACCCGACAGTTGGGCCAACGTCCTGACTTTC
cdr3_aa: CASKPDSWANVLTF
clone_size: .
d_call: .
j_call: TRBJ2-6
v_call: TRBV7-3

cdr3_nt: TGCGCCAGCAGGCCTACAGGGGGCGCGTCTGGCTACACCTTC
cdr3_aa: CASRPTGGASGYTF
clone_size: few
d_call: TRBD1
j_call: TRBJ1-2
v_call: TRBV4-1

cdr3_nt: TGTGCCACTACCCGGACAGGCAGGAGGTCTACTAAACAGGGTTTTCTTAATTCACCCCTCCACTTT
cdr3_aa: CATTRTGRRSTKQGFLNSPLHF
clone_size: .
d_call: TRBD1
j_call: TRBJ1-6
v_call: TRBV27

cdr3_nt: TGTGCCAGCAGTTTAGCCGGCGAGCAGTACTTC
cdr3_aa: CASSLAGEQYF
clone_size: many
d_call: .
j_call: TRBJ2-7
v_call: TRBV12-3/TRBV12-4

cdr3_nt: TGTGCCAGCAGCACACCGGGACAGGGGAATCCAAGATGGACCCAGTACTTC
cdr3_aa: CASSTPGQGNPRWTQYF
clone_size: many
d_call: TRBD1
j_call: TRBJ2-5
v_call: TRBV28

cdr3_nt: TGTGCCAGTAGTATTCCGGGACAGGGAAGTTACGAGCAGTACTTC
cdr3_aa: CASSIPGQGSYEQYF
clone_size: many
d_call: TRBD1
j_call: TRBJ2-7
v_call: TRBV19

cdr3_nt: TGTGCCTGGAACGGTCCAGAAAACACTGAAGCTTTCTTT
cdr3_aa: CAWNGPENTEAFF
clone_size: .
d_call: .
j_call: TRBJ1-1
v_call: TRBV30

cdr3_nt: TGTGCCAGCAGTCCCTCCTGGACATCCCATGAAGCTTTCTTT
cdr3_aa: CASSPSWTSHEAFF
clone_size: many
d_call: .
j_call: TRBJ1-1
v_call: TRBV27

cdr3_nt: TGTGCCAGCAGCCCCCGCCGGACAGGGACCTACGAGCAGTACTTC
cdr3_aa: CASSPRRTGTYEQYF
clone_size: many
d_call: TRBD1
j_call: TRBJ2-7
v_call: TRBV11-1

cdr3_nt: TGTGCCATCGGAGGGGGCGGAGGTTGGGCCGGGGAGCTGTTTTTT
cdr3_aa: CAIGGGGGWAGELFF
clone_size: few
d_call: .
j_call: TRBJ2-2
v_call: TRBV12-3/TRBV12-4

cdr3_nt: TGTGCCAGTACCGACGGGAGGAATCCAAAGGACGATACGCAGTATTTT
cdr3_aa: CASTDGRNPKDDTQYF
clone_size: once
d_call: TRBD2
j_call: TRBJ2-3
v_call: TRBV19

cdr3_nt: TGTGCCAGCAGTGAGGGACATCCGGCGGAGACTGAAGCTTTCTTT
cdr3_aa: CASSEGHPAETEAFF
clone_size: many
d_call: .
j_call: TRBJ1-1
v_call: TRBV28

cdr3_nt: TGCAGTGCTCCCCCATCGGGCAACTCTAATGAAAAACTGTTTTTT
cdr3_aa: CSAPPSGNSNEKLFF
clone_size: many
d_call: .
j_call: TRBJ1-4
v_call: TRBV20-1

cdr3_nt: TGCAGTGCACCGAGGGAAAGGGGCGAATATAGCAATCAGCCCCAGCATTTT
cdr3_aa: CSAPRERGEYSNQPQHF
clone_size: few
d_call: .
j_call: TRBJ1-5
v_call: TRBV20-1

cdr3_nt: TGCGCCAGCAGCTTGATTCGGGAGACCCAGTACTTC
cdr3_aa: CASSLIRETQYF
clone_size: few
d_call: .
j_call: TRBJ2-5
v_call: TRBV5-1

cdr3_nt: TGTGCCAGCAGCCCTAGCGGGAGAGGAGGGGACGAGCAGTACTTC
cdr3_aa: CASSPSGRGGDEQYF
clone_size: few
d_call: TRBD2
j_call: TRBJ2-7
v_call: TRBV6-1

cdr3_nt: TGTGCCAGCAGACCGACAGGGCGATATGGCTACACCTTC
cdr3_aa: CASRPTGRYGYTF
clone_size: many
d_call: TRBD1
j_call: TRBJ1-2
v_call: TRBV27

cdr3_nt: TGCGCCAGCAGCCATATGGTTCCAGCGGGAGAGTACGAGCAGTACTTC
cdr3_aa: CASSHMVPAGEYEQYF
clone_size: .
d_call: TRBD2
j_call: TRBJ2-7
v_call: TRBV4-1

cdr3_nt: TGTGCCAGCAGTTACCCGGATGGAAGACAGGGCCACGAGCAGTACTTC
cdr3_aa: CASSYPDGRQGHEQYF
clone_size: few
d_call: TRBD1
j_call: TRBJ2-7
v_call: TRBV6-2/TRBV6-3

cdr3_nt: TGTGCCAGCAGCCCAGGGGAAGACAGGCCCAGCTTCTTT
cdr3_aa: CASSPGEDRPSFF
clone_size: many
d_call: .
j_call: TRBJ1-1
v_call: TRBV11-3